This TCR beta chain was retrieved from a study of shared clonotypes between healthy human individuals (dated by TCRdb to the early 2020s). For the study in its entirety: A couple of women and three men aged 18 to 49 years were included in the cohort. Leukapheresis yielded between about 0.94 and 8.9 billion PBMCs per donor. For each donor, CD4 naive and CD4 memory were each run on three plates, CD8 naive on two plates, and CD8 memory on one plate. To increase sequencing depth and limit assay-specific biases, TCR repertoire library preparation and sequencing were carried out by different laboratories using diverse techniques. Blood TCR repertoires of roughly five healthy adults were deeply sequenced to estimate repertoire size and the extent of clonotype sharing between individuals.

CD8 naive samples were obtained by positive selection for CCR7 among CD45RO-negative cells, yielding a CD45RA+CCR7+ population from which TemRA cells were excluded. Donors were healthy HIV-negative adults with no recently reported acute infections or vaccinations. Every donor was a Caucasian adult residing in Nashville, Tennessee, USA. After blood collection by leukapheresis, PBMCs were isolated using Ficoll-Histopaque density gradient centrifugation and then cryopreserved in the vapor phase of liquid nitrogen. Analytical flow cytometry was used to check the purity and quantity of each magnetically sorted T cell population. Each sorted fraction had its genomic DNA isolated and then quantified by UV absorbance on a Nanodrop 2000c. As to this clone: It lacks a known antigen. Base qualities are missing; no much larger clone stands one base away.

Counted from cysteine to phenylalanine, this CDR3 has 16 amino acids. Of all the DNA, just the CDR3 is kept, 48 bases in frame from base 1. CDR1 PRHDT and CDR2 FYEKMQ are derived from the germline V gene (reference sequence). V is cut back by 5 bases and J by 3 bases, with 11 bases in the junction unmatched. Using the deep immunoSEQ assay, TCR CDR3 regions were amplified from genomic DNA by multiplex PCR. Extracted genomic DNA from each cell subset was distributed evenly across all wells of several immunoSEQ 96-well plates, and each plate was treated as a replicate. For sorted subsets, about 200 ng genomic DNA, equal to 30,000 to 35,000 T cell genomes, was loaded into each replicate PCR. Purified libraries were quantified with a Qubit 3.0 fluorometer, sized on a Bioanalyzer 2100, and re-quantified with the KAPA Library Quantification kit. Every immunoSEQ 96-well plate was sequenced on a separate single-read 150-cycle Illumina NextSeq 550 flow cell. In the authors' own workflow: Because the immunoSEQ output held only junctional sequences and lacked quality scores, the filtering could not match the filtering applied to full-length reads. To assign V/J genes and CDR3, sequences were annotated against IMGT germline references using PyIR, a Python wrapper for IgBLAST v1.9. Reads were filtered out if the reads had weak V/J assignments (E-value above 1e-6), no CDR3, stop codons, out-of-frame junctions, or ambiguous translated residues. V3J clonotypes were defined as sequences sharing the same inferred V gene, J gene, and CDR3 amino acid sequence. The percentage overlap between two repertoires was calculated by dividing the number of shared unique clonotypes by the size of the smaller repertoire. Repertoire richness was assessed with RTK rarefaction, the Chao1 estimator, and Recon v2.1 estimates of unobserved clonotypes. OLGA was used to compute generation probabilities for all TCRbeta clonotypes that the gDNA method yielded from a few donors. TCRdb carries this immuneACCESS record with in-frame sequences only. Its versions omit some clonotypes, under half of them owing to an unresolved V gene in the studies checked, with the rest unexplained. The D gene and trimming were derived from the DNA, and the V and J assignments and clone size from that table. Within this sample are approximately 1.9 million clones, with 93% of them counted one time only. Roughly 1.7% of the sample is in the top ten clones.

Overall study outcomes, separate from this receptor: Sampling was limited to blood, and TCR repertoires in tissue likely differ from TCR repertoires in blood. Pairwise subsampling indicated that sequencing depth was expected to affect the degree of clonotype sharing among donors. Compared with non-shared clonotypes, clonotypes shared by all four sorted-subset donors had higher generation probabilities. Estimated clonotype richness was generally larger for naive than for memory subsets. Roughly 5.2% of naive CD4, approximately 3.7% of naive CD8, 2.3% of memory CD4, and about 0.4% of memory CD8 clonotypes were shared across a few donors. Incomplete sequencing was indicated by rarefaction of sorted-subset datasets, despite the large sequencing depth. The genetic and exposure-history diversity represented was limited by the small number of donors.

The rearranged segments are TRBV13 and TRBJ2-3; TRBD2 matches 7 bases in the middle. Sequenced input: naive CD8+ T cells from PBMCs. Explained via the paper, the cell subset or site label denotes: CD45RA+CCR7+. The clonotype was recovered from a man aged 18-30 years in good health. Some clones in this sample may be carry-over from other donors' samples. In nucleotides, the sequence is TGTGCCAGCAGCGGGAGGGGTAAGGGTTCGACAGATACGCAGTATTTT. This gives the protein CASSGRGKGSTDTQYF.